Each of the 4 T cell receptor beta chains below was sequenced from the same sample in a study of cytomegalovirus exposure and HLA in healthy donors (dated by TCRdb to about 2017). Library method: the immunoSEQ multiplex PCR assay. The multiplex PCR relied on a mix of 60 forward primers for TCR Vbeta segments and 13 reverse primers for TCR Jbeta segments. In its TCRdb copy, this immuneACCESS table keeps in-frame sequences only and misses some clones. Where compared with another copy, unresolved V genes explain less than half of these, and the others have no known cause. For this sample the table gives about 110,000 clones, of which around 77% were detected only once. Of the sample, less than 6% is held by the ten largest clones. Input material: PBMCs. These receptors came from a woman aged 30 to 39 in good health and CMV-seropositive.

This clone has a handful of counts. The chain is built from TRBV9 and TRBJ2-3; 8 positions agree with TRBD2. Germline assignment: CDR1 SGDLS and CDR2 YYNGEE. After removal of 1 base from V and 2 bases from J, the junction contained 3 bases not matched to a gene. The CDR3 has 15 residues. The CDR3 DNA sequence: TGTGCCAGCAGCGTACTACTAGCGGACACAGATACGCAGTATTTT. Translated, it gives CASSVLLADTDTQYF.

The rearrangement links TRBV20-1 to TRBJ2-5, with D unclear. Germline CDR1 and CDR2: DFQATT and SNEGSKA (reference sequence). Deletions cut 3 bases from V and 5 bases from J, with 7 bases between. This CDR3 is built from 11 residues. The CDR3 protein is CSASILETQYF. The DNA for the CDR3 is TGCAGTGCTAGTATTTTGGAGACCCAGTACTTC.

Here the CDR3 DNA reads TGTGCCAGCAGTCGACCCTCAGGGGTCCGCACTGAAGCTTTCTTT. Translated, it gives CASSRPSGVRTEAFF. The chain uses TRBV6-6 and TRBJ1-1, with a tentative D call TRBD1 (6 bases). The germline V and J ends were trimmed by 5 bases and 4 bases, with 17 bases remaining between them. Germline assignment: CDR1 MNHNY and CDR2 SVGAGI (reference sequence). The CDR3 is made up of 15 amino acids.

V gene TRBV5-1 combines with J gene TRBJ1-4; D unresolved. V dropped 0 bases and J dropped 5 bases, with 11 bases sitting between them. Germline-derived CDR1 and CDR2 are SGHRS and YFSETQ. This CDR3 region has 15 residues. The CDR3 protein is CASSLGQAANEKLFF. The DNA of the CDR3 is TGCGCCAGCAGCTTGGGTCAGGCCGCGAATGAAAAACTGTTTTTT.